This T cell receptor (beta chain) was retrieved from a study of identical twins. Study results and limitations: Out-of-frame alpha sequences shared between twins exhibited an excess of low generation probability. Out-of-frame beta sequences exhibited a weaker degree of excess twin sharing.

A note on this clonotype: The antigen remains undetermined.

Looked up from germline, CDR1 is SGHRS and CDR2 is YFSETQ. CDR3 size: 14 residues. The V gene end was trimmed by 4 bases and the J gene end by 5 bases; junction bases not matched to a gene: 9. TCRdb analysed the 5' RACE reads with MiXCR anew, one entry per CDR3 protein. The table records fewer than 800,000 distinct CDR3 sequences, just over 7% of them present only once. A further study also used this sample, focusing on yellow fever vaccine responses in identical twins.

The V call is TRBV5-1, the J call TRBJ2-7; 7 bases line up with TRBD1. Sequencing was performed on PBMCs. This sequence was found in a woman aged 18-29 years in good health. In DNA form, the CDR3 reads TGCGCCAGCAGCGCCCCGACAGGGTCCGACGAGCAGTACTTC. Amino acids: CASSAPTGSDEQYF.